These T cell receptor beta chains were read from a single sample in a study of blood T cell repertoires in COVID-19. Generated by immunoSEQ multiplex PCR, the TCRdb table keeps only in-frame clones and is missing some. The repertoire holds about 310,000 clones, 85% to 90% seen once, with around 0.96% in the top ten. Source material: peripheral blood. These receptors all come from a woman aged 40 to 55 with COVID-19, enrolled during active disease. The CDR3 runs from the conserved cysteine through the conserved F or W. The order of the fields is CDR3 DNA, CDR3 protein, clone size, D gene, J gene, V gene. The D gene is left open where the match is weak. Some rows mark clone size as missing; the rest say once, few, many or name a class of expanded clone.

DNA: TGTGCCAGCAGCTACCTAGAAGCTTTCTTT
CDR3: CASSYLEAFF
size: -
D: -
J: TRBJ1-1
V: TRBV7-9

DNA: TGTGCCAGCGCGGATGAGGGCGGCTATGGCTACACCTTC
CDR3: CASADEGGYGYTF
size: -
D: -
J: TRBJ1-2
V: TRBV19

DNA: TGTGCCAGCAGTTTGTCCTCCACAGGGAGAGGCTACACCTTC
CDR3: CASSLSSTGRGYTF
size: -
D: -
J: TRBJ1-2
V: TRBV27

DNA: TGTGCCATCAGTGAGCCCGACAGGCATGGCTACACCTTC
CDR3: CAISEPDRHGYTF
size: -
D: -
J: TRBJ1-2
V: TRBV10-3

DNA: TGTGCCACCACCGAGGGACTAGCGGGAGGGCCCCACTACAATGAGCAGTTCTTC
CDR3: CATTEGLAGGPHYNEQFF
size: -
D: TRBD2
J: TRBJ2-1
V: TRBV28

DNA: TGTGCCAGCAGCTTTGGGACAACTGCTAATGAAAAACTGTTTTTT
CDR3: CASSFGTTANEKLFF
size: -
D: -
J: TRBJ1-4
V: TRBV5-4

DNA: TGTGCCAGTCAAACGGGACAGAGTTACTACGAGCAGTACTTC
CDR3: CASQTGQSYYEQYF
size: -
D: TRBD1
J: TRBJ2-7
V: TRBV7-2

DNA: TGCGCCAGCAGCCAAGGGGCGGCTAGCAGGACAGATACGCAGTATTTT
CDR3: CASSQGAASRTDTQYF
size: -
D: -
J: TRBJ2-3
V: TRBV4-1

DNA: TGCGCCAGCAGCCAAGGTGCTAGCGGGGGGTATCGCGAGCAGTACTTC
CDR3: CASSQGASGGYREQYF
size: once
D: TRBD2
J: TRBJ2-7
V: TRBV4-3

DNA: TGTGCCAGCTCACCGGGAGATTTCGGACCCCAGCATTTT
CDR3: CASSPGDFGPQHF
size: -
D: -
J: TRBJ1-5
V: TRBV18

DNA: TGTGCCGGCAGCCCTCAGCCCGACACGCAGCCCCAGCATTTT
CDR3: CAGSPQPDTQPQHF
size: -
D: -
J: TRBJ1-5
V: TRBV28

DNA: TGTGCCAGCAGCCAATCGGACAGATCCAGTCCGCCCCAGCATTTT
CDR3: CASSQSDRSSPPQHF
size: -
D: -
J: TRBJ1-5
V: TRBV3-1/TRBV3-2

DNA: TGTGCCAGCAGCTTAGTAGGCAGGGGGCGCTTCTACGAGCAGTACTTC
CDR3: CASSLVGRGRFYEQYF
size: -
D: TRBD1
J: TRBJ2-7
V: TRBV11-2

DNA: TGCGCCAGCAGCAGCCAAGGACTAGCGGGAGGGCCTCCGTACTTC
CDR3: CASSSQGLAGGPPYF
size: -
D: TRBD2
J: TRBJ2-7
V: TRBV4-1

DNA: TGTGCCAGTAGTGTCCAGGGTACTGGAAACACCATATATTTT
CDR3: CASSVQGTGNTIYF
size: -
D: -
J: TRBJ1-3
V: TRBV19

DNA: TGTGCCAGCAGCCGGGTGTCAGTGGAGAATGAGCAGTTCTTC
CDR3: CASSRVSVENEQFF
size: -
D: -
J: TRBJ2-1
V: TRBV6-5

DNA: TGTGCCAGTAGCCGAAGCCCCGGAACGCCTAGCGGCCACAATGAGCAGTTCTTC
CDR3: CASSRSPGTPSGHNEQFF
size: -
D: TRBD2
J: TRBJ2-1
V: TRBV19

DNA: TGTGCCACTGCGACAGTCTTCAATCAGCCCCAGCATTTT
CDR3: CATATVFNQPQHF
size: once
D: -
J: TRBJ1-5
V: TRBV2

DNA: TGTGCCAGTACTGGGGGACAGGGGGCCTACAATGAGCAGTTCTTC
CDR3: CASTGGQGAYNEQFF
size: -
D: TRBD1
J: TRBJ2-1
V: TRBV19

DNA: TGTGCCAGCAGCTTCCAGGGCGATGGCATTCAGTACTTC
CDR3: CASSFQGDGIQYF
size: once
D: -
J: TRBJ2-4
V: TRBV7-2

DNA: TGTGCCAGCAGGAGGTACACTGAAGCTTTCTTT
CDR3: CASRRYTEAFF
size: once
D: -
J: TRBJ1-1
V: TRBV28

DNA: TGTGCCAGCAGCCCCGTCGGGGGGGCGGTGTATGGCTACACCTTC
CDR3: CASSPVGGAVYGYTF
size: -
D: -
J: TRBJ1-2
V: TRBV7-9

DNA: TGCGCCAGCAGCCAAGGACAGGCTAACTATGGCTACACCTTC
CDR3: CASSQGQANYGYTF
size: -
D: -
J: TRBJ1-2
V: TRBV4-1

DNA: TGTGCCAGCAGCGTTGGACTAGGACAGGGAGTAAAACTGTTTTTT
CDR3: CASSVGLGQGVKLFF
size: -
D: TRBD1
J: TRBJ1-4
V: TRBV9

DNA: TGCGCCAGCAGCTTGGTTGGGCAGGGGGCCTACGAGCAGTACTTC
CDR3: CASSLVGQGAYEQYF
size: -
D: TRBD1
J: TRBJ2-7
V: TRBV5-1

DNA: TGCGCCAGCAGCCCTTTACCGGGACAGGTCCTACCAAGCTCCTACAATGAGCAGTTCTTC
CDR3: CASSPLPGQVLPSSYNEQFF
size: once
D: TRBD1
J: TRBJ2-1
V: TRBV5-1

DNA: TGTGCCAGCAGCAGACTCGGACTAGCGGGGGCTCGCGCAGATACGCAGTATTTT
CDR3: CASSRLGLAGARADTQYF
size: -
D: TRBD2
J: TRBJ2-3
V: TRBV6-2/TRBV6-3

DNA: TGTGCCAGCAGCTTAAACCCGACAAGGAACACTGAAGCTTTCTTT
CDR3: CASSLNPTRNTEAFF
size: -
D: -
J: TRBJ1-1
V: TRBV7-3

DNA: TGCAGTGCTAGTTTCAGCTCTGGAAACACCATATATTTT
CDR3: CSASFSSGNTIYF
size: -
D: -
J: TRBJ1-3
V: TRBV20-1

DNA: TGCGCCAGCAGGGGGACAGGGGGCGGGAGCGCTGAAGCTTTCTTT
CDR3: CASRGTGGGSAEAFF
size: -
D: TRBD1
J: TRBJ1-1
V: TRBV5-1

DNA: TGTGCCAGCAGACAGGGACAAGGGTATGGCTACACCTTC
CDR3: CASRQGQGYGYTF
size: once
D: -
J: TRBJ1-2
V: TRBV3-1/TRBV3-2

DNA: TGTGCCAGCAGCTTATACGCACAGGGGACAGCTAACTATGGCTACACCTTC
CDR3: CASSLYAQGTANYGYTF
size: -
D: TRBD1
J: TRBJ1-2
V: TRBV7-6

DNA: TGTGCCAGCAGTGAGGGGCAGAGATTATACACCTTC
CDR3: CASSEGQRLYTF
size: once
D: -
J: TRBJ1-2
V: TRBV2